The clone carrying this TCR beta chain was detected a few times. The antigen remains undetermined. A second PCR of 7 to 11 cycles used a sample-barcoded 5' primer and a J-beta primer mix. TCRdb called the 5' RACE reads again in MiXCR, with one record for every CDR3 protein. Of approximately 800,000 distinct CDR3 sequences in the sample, approximately 55% were seen once. Germline trimming cut 3 bases from V and 5 bases from J; bases unmatched to any gene: 8. Germline assignment: CDR1 SQVTM and CDR2 ANQGSEA. The CDR3 has 14 residues. The sample is drawn from a study of blood T cells in healthy people across ages. The wider study: There was about one barcoded beta molecule captured by template switching per two T cells.

Points from the study as a whole: Whereas aged donors had fewer naive CD4+ cells, long-lived donors had more of them and higher diversity.

The authors isolated at least 6 million PBMCs per sample. This receptor was obtained from a man aged 80 or over in good health. The genes are TRBV29-1 and TRBJ2-5; TRBD1 aligns across 8 bases. The specimen was blood. The CDR3 protein is CSVEGTGQLETQYF. CDR3 nucleotides: TGCAGCGTTGAGGGGACAGGCCAATTGGAGACCCAGTACTTC.